The 26 T cell receptor beta chains in this list originate from one sample, sequenced in a study of shared clonotypes between healthy human individuals. Assay used: immunoSEQ multiplex PCR; TCRdb lists only in-frame clones, some missing. In the table there are roughly 2.5 million clones, approximately 94% of which are singletons. Sequencing was performed on naive CD4+ T cells sorted from blood. This sample's subset: CD45RA+ positively selected. These receptors were obtained from a man in his late teens or twenties in good health.

The chain employs TRBV11-2 and TRBJ1-2; D uncertain. V was cut by 4 bases and J by 2 bases, with 11 bases left in between. The V gene's germline CDR1 is SGHAT and CDR2 FQNNGV. The CDR3 totals 14 residues. In nucleotides, the CDR3 is TGTGCCAGCAGCTCCCTGACAAGGAACTATGGCTACACCTTC. Translated, it gives CASSSLTRNYGYTF. Variable domain in full (rest from reference TRBV11-2 and TRBJ1-2): EAGVAQSPRYKIIEKRQSVAFWCNPISGHATLYWYQQILGQGPKLLIQFQNNGVVDDSQLPKDRFSAERLKGVDSTLKIQPAKLEDSAVYLCASSSLTRNYGYTFGSGTRLTVV.

The table lists this clone with a count of one. V is TRBV19 and J is TRBJ2-2, with D possibly called TRBD1 or TRBD2 (5 bases each). CDR3 length: 14 amino acids. CDR1 is LNHDA and CDR2 is SQIVND in the germline V gene (reference sequence). Trimming took off 9 bases at V and 4 bases at J, with 15 bases between the two ends. The CDR3 DNA follows: TGTGCCAGCGCCTTAGGGGCGGGCACCGGGGAGCTGTTTTTT. Amino acid sequence: CASALGAGTGELFF.

The V and J genes are TRBV6-4 and TRBJ2-1, with 8 bases identical to TRBD2. V shed 6 bases, J shed 8 bases, and the junction held 0 bases outside the gene matches. In germline, CDR1 is MRHNA, CDR2 SNTAGT. There are 11 residues in the CDR3. The CDR3 is CASRAGDEQFF. For the CDR3, the DNA is TGTGCCAGCAGAGCGGGGGATGAGCAGTTCTTC.

The chain recombines TRBV11-3 with TRBJ2-7; the match to TRBD1 covers 8 bases. Per the germline V gene, CDR1 is SGHNT and CDR2 is YENEEA. The CDR3 spans 14 residues. V gave up 5 bases and J gave up 5 bases; unmatched junction bases: 8. CDR3 protein: CASSPPDRGDEQYF. CDR3 DNA sequence: TGTGCCAGCAGCCCCCCAGACAGGGGCGACGAGCAGTACTTC.

The J gene is TRBJ1-4, the V gene TRBV5-1; weak D call: TRBD1 (5 bases). This CDR3 is 13 amino acids long. Germline V CDR1 and CDR2: SGHRS, YFSETQ. V was cut by 4 bases and J by 5 bases, with 9 bases left in between. CDR3 nucleotides: TGCGCCAGCAGCCCCAAGGGGAATGAAAAACTGTTTTTT. Translation: CASSPKGNEKLFF.

Details on this clone: The identical CDR3 is also encoded by other nucleotide sequences in the sample. The chain uses TRBV18 and TRBJ1-1; D is unresolved. Deletions cut 0 bases from V and 2 bases from J, with 4 bases between. The CDR3 runs 13 residues. Germline loops: CDR1 KGHSH, CDR2 LQKENI. The CDR3 DNA follows: TGTGCCAGCTCACCACCTCCTAACACTGAAGCTTTCTTT. Amino acid sequence: CASSPPPNTEAFF.

The chain is built from TRBV6-5 and TRBJ2-1, with D perhaps TRBD1 (6 bases). Looked up from germline, CDR1 is MNHEY and CDR2 is SVGAGI. V shed 5 bases and J shed 7 bases, with 12 bases lying between them. The CDR3 contains 13 residues. The CDR3 coding sequence is TGTGCCAGCAGTAGGGCAGGGGCGAATGAGCAGTTCTTC. It codes for CASSRAGANEQFF.

V is TRBV7-9 and J is TRBJ2-1; D could derive from TRBD1 or TRBD2 (5 bases each). Germline loops: CDR1 SEHNR, CDR2 FQNEAQ (reference sequence). CDR3 size: 13 residues. V was shortened by 6 bases and J by 7 bases, with 13 bases between the two germline ends. In nucleotides, the CDR3 is TGTGCCAGCAGTAGCCGGGACGAAAATGAGCAGTTCTTC. This codes for CASSSRDENEQFF.

The V and J genes are TRBV6-5 and TRBJ1-4; no clear D. The germline gives CDR1 MNHEY, CDR2 SVGAGI. The CDR3 consists of 15 residues. Trimming took off 6 bases at V and 3 bases at J, with 14 bases between the two ends. CDR3 in amino acids: CASSRSGRSNEKLFF. In nucleotides, the CDR3 is TGTGCCAGCAGCCGCTCAGGACGGTCTAATGAAAAACTGTTTTTT.

V usage is TRBV7-2 and J usage is TRBJ2-3, with a weak D call TRBD2 (6 bases). There are 14 residues in the CDR3. V lost 4 bases, J lost 5 bases, and 13 bases lay in between. Germline V gene lookup returns CDR1 SGHTA and CDR2 FQGNSA. The CDR3 DNA sequence: TGTGCCAGCAGCTCAGGACTACATCGAGATACGCAGTATTTT. It yields the protein CASSSGLHRDTQYF.

The CDR3 spells CASSIGFGQPQHF. In nucleotides, the CDR3 is TGTGCCAGTAGTATTGGTTTTGGGCAGCCCCAGCATTTT. The chain joins TRBV19 to TRBJ1-5; D is unresolved. Germline values: CDR1 LNHDA, CDR2 SQIVND (reference sequence). The CDR3 length is 13 residues. V lost 3 bases, J lost 7 bases, and 10 bases lay in between.

The V and J genes are TRBV29-1 and TRBJ2-7; a weak D match, TRBD2 (7 bases). With 5 bases removed from V and 7 bases from J, the gap between germline ends came to 18 bases. Germline CDR1 is SQVTM and CDR2 is ANQGSEA. The CDR3 runs 13 residues. CDR3 amino acids: CSVSAVGGQEQYF. In DNA form, the CDR3 reads TGCAGCGTTTCCGCCGTGGGGGGGCAAGAGCAGTACTTC.

This clone was counted once. This chain uses TRBV4-2 with TRBJ2-1; weak D call: TRBD1 (5 bases). V lost 4 bases to trimming and J lost 8 bases, with 15 bases between them. The germline gives CDR1 LGHNA, CDR2 YNFKEQ. The CDR3 has 14 residues. The CDR3 here is CASSRYVGPDEQFF. DNA of the CDR3: TGTGCCAGCAGCCGGTATGTGGGGCCGGATGAGCAGTTCTTC.

The genes are TRBV18 and TRBJ2-3, with TRBD2 identical over 10 bases. V lost 2 bases to trimming and J lost 4 bases; unmatched junction nucleotides: 15. This CDR3 comprises 19 residues. Germline CDR1 reads KGHSH; CDR2 reads LQKENI. CDR3: CASSPRLAGEIGRSDTQYF. The CDR3 DNA sequence: TGTGCCAGCTCACCAAGGCTAGCGGGAGAGATTGGGCGATCAGATACGCAGTATTTT.

This clone was counted between two and nine times. This sample also contains other DNA sequences that code for the same CDR3. The J gene is TRBJ1-1, the V gene TRBV6-6; D not resolved. V lost 6 bases to trimming and J lost 0 bases, with 5 bases between them. The CDR3 sequence is 12 residues long. Germline CDR1 reads MNHNY; CDR2 reads SVGAGI (reference sequence). The CDR3 DNA is TGTGCCAGCAGCCCGATGAACACTGAAGCTTTCTTT. This sequence encodes CASSPMNTEAFF.

The rearrangement joins TRBV10-1 to TRBJ2-4, with D possibly matching TRBD2 (6 bases). CDR3 length: 15 residues. V lost 6 bases and J 1 base, leaving 13 bases between the germline ends. Germline V gene data show CDR1 as WNHNN and CDR2 as SYGVQD (reference sequence). CDR3 loop: CASSDTGGAKNIQYF. In nucleotides, the CDR3 is TGCGCCAGCAGCGACACTGGGGGGGCCAAAAACATTCAGTACTTC.

This chain connects TRBV10-3 to TRBJ1-1; D call uncertain. There are 13 residues in the CDR3. Germline V CDR1 and CDR2: ENHRY, SYGVKD. V shed 7 bases and J shed 7 bases, with 16 bases lying between them. CDR3 DNA sequence: TGTGCCATCAAGTACACCCAGGAGGGTGAAGCTTTCTTT. Translating gives CAIKYTQEGEAFF.

This clone was detected once. This sequence joins TRBV11-2 and TRBJ2-1; 8 nucleotides agree with TRBD1. J was trimmed by 6 bases and V by 3 bases; bases with no gene match: 7. The CDR3 has 15 residues. Looked up from germline, CDR1 is SGHAT and CDR2 is FQNNGV. The CDR3 protein is CASSFVQGGGNEQFF. The DNA of the CDR3 is TGTGCCAGCAGCTTTGTACAGGGGGGTGGCAATGAGCAGTTCTTC.

V gene TRBV18 combines with J gene TRBJ2-2, with TRBD1 identical over 8 bases. CDR1 KGHSH and CDR2 LQKENI come from the germline V gene. J gave up 6 bases and V 0 bases, and 3 bases lay outside the gene matches. This CDR3 is built from 15 residues. CDR3 in amino acids: CASSPPAGGPGELFF. CDR3 nucleotides: TGTGCCAGCTCACCACCGGCAGGGGGCCCCGGGGAGCTGTTTTTT.

The chain recombines TRBV7-8 with TRBJ1-6; a weak D match, TRBD1 (6 bases). This CDR3 has 16 amino acids. Germline CDR1 SGHVS, CDR2 FQNEAQ. V was shortened by 5 bases and J by 0 bases, with 11 bases between the two germline ends. CDR3: CASSARGSSYNSPLHF. As DNA, the CDR3 is TGTGCCAGCAGCGCCAGGGGTAGCTCCTATAATTCACCCCTCCACTTT.

The chain carries TRBV5-3 and TRBJ1-6; D perhaps matches TRBD1 (5 bases). TRBV5-3 counts as an open reading frame of uncertain function. This CDR3 has 20 amino acids. V dropped 4 bases and J dropped 0 bases, with 23 bases sitting between them. In nucleotides, the CDR3 is TGTGCCAGAAGCCTCCCCGACAGAAATCAATACAGCTCCTATAATTCACCCCTCCACTTT. Its translation: CARSLPDRNQYSSYNSPLHF.

The chain couples TRBV2 to TRBJ2-3, with TRBD2 identical over 12 bases. The germline gives CDR1 SNHLY, CDR2 FYNNEI. CDR3 length: 18 residues. The J segment lost 1 base and the V segment lost 6 bases, leaving 11 bases of the junction unmatched. The CDR3 loop is CASRGGTSGPWGTDTQYF. The CDR3 region has the DNA TGTGCCAGCAGGGGGGGGACTAGCGGGCCCTGGGGCACAGATACGCAGTATTTT.

As to this clone: This CDR3 is also generated by other DNA sequences in the sample. V is TRBV18 and J is TRBJ2-7, with 11 bases lining up with TRBD2. After removal of 2 bases from V and 3 bases from J, the junction contained 3 bases not matched to a gene. Germline loops: CDR1 KGHSH, CDR2 LQKENI. This CDR3 is 15 amino acids long. CDR3 nucleotide sequence: TGTGCCAGCTCACCAGGGACTAGCGGAATCTACGAGCAGTACTTC. Residues: CASSPGTSGIYEQYF.

The J gene is TRBJ1-5, the V gene TRBV30; 8 nucleotides align to TRBD1. The CDR3 has 13 residues. The germline CDR1 and CDR2 sequences are GTSNPN and SVGIG (reference sequence). Germline trimming cut 3 bases from V and 9 bases from J; bases unmatched to any gene: 7. The CDR3 DNA reads as TGTGCCTGGAGAGGACAGGGACCAGGGCCCCAGCATTTT. It translates to CAWRGQGPGPQHF.

V and J are TRBV4-3 and TRBJ2-7, with D possibly matching TRBD2 (6 bases). Germline CDR1 reads LGHNA; CDR2 reads YSLEER. The CDR3 spans 16 residues. Trimming took 0 bases from V and 3 from J, leaving 15 bases between them. CDR3 region: CASSQDRASAHYEQYF. In nucleotides, the CDR3 is TGCGCCAGCAGCCAAGATCGAGCTAGCGCACACTACGAGCAGTACTTC.

The chain combines TRBV5-1 with TRBJ2-7, with D possibly TRBD1 on 6 matching bases. V lost 3 bases to trimming and J lost 4 bases, with 11 bases between them. Germline CDR1 is SGHRS and CDR2 is YFSETQ. This CDR3 spans 13 amino acids. CDR3 nucleotide sequence: TGCGCCAGCAGCTCGGACAGTACTTACGAGCAGTACTTC. It specifies CASSSDSTYEQYF.